This T cell receptor (beta chain) was recovered during a study of response to subunit inactivated influenza vaccine (dated by TCRdb to between 2018 and 2020). In the study overall: The study used deep quantitative T cell receptor repertoire profiling to track responses to a trivalent subunit inactivated influenza vaccine. Study-wide conclusions, independent of this receptor: According to the authors, only a limited number of new T cells may be recruited by each seasonal influenza vaccination.

The CDR3 spans 15 residues, from the cysteine through the phenylalanine. Of all the DNA, just the CDR3 is kept, 45 bases in frame from base 1. Cut back by 1 base and 6 bases, the V and J ends lie 12 bases apart. Reading the germline V gene gives CDR1 MNHEY and CDR2 SVGAGI. The library relied on RT-PCR. Instrument on record: Illumina HiSeq 2500. Using fastp at Q25 and MiXCR, TCRdb reprocessed the public reads and kept productive beta chains. Rows are unified per CDR3 protein, each entry keeping the most common DNA and genes. The sample table lists roughly 790,000 distinct CDR3 sequences, around 21% of them with a count of one. The ten most abundant clones make up roughly 10% of the sample. This clonotype was observed a handful of times. Its cognate antigen has yet to be identified. The input lacks base qualities; no much larger clone sits a single base away.

The receptor chain draws on TRBV6-5 and TRBJ2-2, with TRBD1 perhaps the D gene, on 7 matching bases. Source: PBMCs from blood, taken 4 to 6 days after vaccination. This sequence was found in a man aged 50 or older who received an inactivated influenza vaccine. Donor details come from another sample of the same person, matched by shared clones. CDR3 region: CASSYYQGGAGELFF. The DNA sequence reads TGTGCCAGCAGTTACTACCAGGGGGGTGCCGGGGAGCTGTTTTTT.